Shown below are 30 T cell receptor beta chains from a single sample sequenced in a study of blood T cell repertoires in COVID-19. Using immunoSEQ multiplex PCR, the repertoire was profiled, and TCRdb retains in-frame clones only, with some absent. In the table there are just over 75,000 clones, 80% to 85% of which are singletons. The sample taken for sequencing was peripheral blood. The origin of the receptors is a man in his fifties or sixties with acute or convalescent COVID-19.

V and J are TRBV21-1 and TRBJ2-7; TRBD2 was called by the table and not checked on the DNA. TRBV21-1 is tagged as a pseudogene. The CDR3 sequence is 14 residues long. CDR3 DNA: TGTGCCAGCAGCAATCCGGGAGCCTCCTACGAGCAGTACTTC. Residues: CASSNPGASYEQYF.

The rearrangement uses TRBV11-2 and TRBJ2-7, with a possible D match to TRBD1 (5 bases). Trimming removed 2 bases from V and 3 bases from J, with 11 bases in between. Germline V gene sequence: CDR1 SGHAT, CDR2 FQNNGV. This CDR3 is built from 14 residues. The CDR3 protein is CASSLSQGSYEQYF. CDR3 coding DNA: TGTGCCAGCAGCTTATCCCAGGGCAGCTACGAGCAGTACTTC. Full variable domain (missing parts from reference TRBV11-2 and TRBJ2-7): EAGVAQSPRYKIIEKRQSVAFWCNPISGHATLYWYQQILGQGPKLLIQFQNNGVVDDSQLPKDRFSAERLKGVDSTLKIQPAKLEDSAVYLCASSLSQGSYEQYFGPGTRLTVT.

In the case of this clone: The junction shows a germline mismatch at one end, possibly a read error. V is TRBV4-1 and J is TRBJ2-7; D possibly corresponds to TRBD2 (6 bases). CDR1 MGHRA and CDR2 YSYEKL come from the germline V gene. The CDR3 has 17 residues. CDR3 loop: CVSSQDSDSGSSYEQYF. CDR3 nucleotide sequence: TGCGTCAGCAGCCAAGATTCGGATAGCGGCAGCTCCTACGAGCAGTACTTC.

The V call is TRBV7-9, the J call TRBJ2-1; 13 bases fit TRBD2. CDR1 and CDR2 (germline): SEHNR, FQNEAQ (reference sequence). The V gene end was trimmed by 5 bases and the J gene end by 8 bases; junction bases not matched to a gene: 12. The CDR3 spans 17 residues. The CDR3 bases are TGTGCCAGCAGCCCTTTTCCGCCGACTAGCGGGAGGTATGAGCAGTTCTTC. It yields the protein CASSPFPPTSGRYEQFF.

The chain carries TRBV30 and TRBJ1-2; 8 positions agree with TRBD1. The CDR3 is made up of 16 amino acids. Trimming cost V 1 base and J 1 base; bases outside gene matches: 8. Germline-derived CDR1 and CDR2 are GTSNPN and SVGIG (reference sequence). CDR3 coding DNA: TGTGCCTGGAGTGCCAGGGGGCTAAGGCATAACTATGGCTACACCTTC. It translates to CAWSARGLRHNYGYTF.

The gene calls are TRBV27 and TRBJ2-1, with 8 bases lining up with TRBD2. The junction had 3 bases not matched to a gene; V was cut back by 1 base and J by 4 bases. Germline CDR1 MNHEY, CDR2 SMNVEV (reference sequence). This CDR3 has 15 amino acids. CDR3 nucleotides: TGTGCCAGCAGTTTATTAGCGGGGTCGTACAATGAGCAGTTCTTC. Amino acid sequence: CASSLLAGSYNEQFF.

The J gene is TRBJ1-6, the V gene TRBV5-5; D perhaps matches TRBD1 (6 bases). This CDR3 is 15 amino acids long. From germline, CDR1 is SGHKS and CDR2 YYEKEE (reference sequence). The V end was cut by 1 base, the J end by 6 bases, with 11 bases between. The CDR3 here is CASSLLGAGNSPLHF. The CDR3 DNA reads TGTGCCAGCAGCTTGTTGGGGGCCGGTAATTCACCCCTCCACTTT.

The chain combines TRBV11-2 with TRBJ2-7, with D possibly being TRBD1 (5 bases). Germline V gives CDR1 SGHAT, CDR2 FQNNGV. Trimming took 2 bases from V and 5 from J, leaving 19 bases between them. This CDR3 has 16 amino acids. The CDR3 sequence: CASSLLRGSLLHEQYF. The CDR3 DNA reads as TGTGCCAGCAGCTTACTTAGGGGATCCCTCTTACACGAGCAGTACTTC.

V is TRBV7-8 and J is TRBJ1-5, with 7 bases matching TRBD1. J lost 6 bases, V lost 0 bases, and 5 bases had no gene match. The CDR3 is 15 amino acids. Germline V gene sequence: CDR1 SGHVS, CDR2 FQNEAQ. Here the CDR3 DNA reads TGTGCCAGCAGCTTAGCAGTTCAGGGGGGTCAGCCCCAGCATTTT. Translation gives CASSLAVQGGQPQHF.

The chain carries TRBV2 and TRBJ1-1, with TRBD1 as a possible D gene (6 bases). CDR1 is SNHLY, CDR2 FYNNEI, per germline. Trimming shortened V by 3 bases and J by 8 bases, and 25 bases separated the two germline ends. The CDR3 consists of 17 residues. The CDR3: CASSDLWGGGMDIEAFF. The DNA for the CDR3 is TGTGCCAGCAGTGATCTTTGGGGAGGGGGGATGGATATAGAAGCTTTCTTT. Supplemented by reference TRBV2 and TRBJ1-1, the full variable domain reads EPEVTQTPSHQVTQMGQEVILRCVPISNHLYFYWYRQILGQKVEFLVSFYNNEISEKSEIFDDQFSVERPDGSNFTLKIRSTKLEDSAMYFCASSDLWGGGMDIEAFFGQGTRLTVV.

The chain uses TRBV5-1 and TRBJ1-6; no clear D. Looked up from germline, CDR1 is SGHRS and CDR2 is YFSETQ. The CDR3 runs 16 residues. V was trimmed by 0 bases and J by 5 bases, leaving 12 bases between them. CDR3 coding DNA: TGCGCCAGCAGCTTGGATCCGGGCGGGGATAATTCACCCCTCCACTTT. This sequence encodes CASSLDPGGDNSPLHF.

The V call is TRBV29-1, the J call TRBJ2-7; D perhaps matches TRBD1 (6 bases). CDR3 length: 11 residues. Trimming removed 4 bases at V and 7 bases at J, with 11 bases between. Germline V CDR1 and CDR2: SQVTM, ANQGSEA. This chain's CDR3 is CSVGPRGEQYF. The DNA for the CDR3 is TGCAGCGTTGGACCAAGGGGGGAGCAGTACTTC.

The V call is TRBV19, the J call TRBJ2-3; the D is unclear. The V gene's germline CDR1 is LNHDA and CDR2 SQIVND (reference sequence). The CDR3 has 13 amino acids. V was clipped by 1 base and J by 10 bases, with 12 bases between them. As DNA, the CDR3 is TGTGCCAGTAGTATAGGGCACTACCGGGCGCAGTATTTT. This encodes CASSIGHYRAQYF.

The chain joins TRBV19 to TRBJ1-2, with 7 bases matching TRBD1. J gave up 4 bases and V 5 bases, and 7 bases lay outside the gene matches. The CDR3 length is 14 residues. CDR1 and CDR2 from the germline V gene are LNHDA and SQIVND (reference sequence). CDR3 sequence (DNA): TGTGCCAGTAGTCTCCCGACAGGGAGCTATGGCTACACCTTC. Protein sequence: CASSLPTGSYGYTF.

V and J are TRBV4-2 and TRBJ1-2, with D tentatively TRBD1 (6 bases). The germline V gene has CDR1 LGHNA and CDR2 YNFKEQ. The CDR3 spans 19 residues. V lost 3 bases, J lost 0 bases, and 23 bases lay in between. The chain's CDR3 is CASSQDRLDSRYANYGYTF. The CDR3 region has the DNA TGTGCCAGCAGCCAGGACCGTCTGGACAGCCGATATGCTAACTATGGCTACACCTTC.

The chain carries TRBV9 and TRBJ2-1; D perhaps matches TRBD2 (6 bases). The CDR3 consists of 15 residues. Trimming took 4 bases from V and 7 from J, leaving 18 bases between them. CDR1 SGDLS and CDR2 YYNGEE come from the germline V gene. The CDR3 coding sequence is TGTGCCAGCAGCCTAGACCCCCAGGGAGGTAATGAGCAGTTCTTC. Amino acids: CASSLDPQGGNEQFF.

The chain links TRBV23-1 to TRBJ1-5; the D is unclear. TRBV23-1 is sorted into the ORF group, with uncertain function. Trimming removed 1 base from V and 2 bases from J, with 9 bases in between. The CDR3 has 15 amino acids. This CDR3 is CASSQYPAGNQPQHF. The CDR3 DNA is TGCGCCAGCAGTCAATATCCCGCAGGCAATCAGCCCCAGCATTTT.

This chain joins TRBV11-3 and TRBJ2-1; D possibly corresponds to TRBD1 (6 bases). Trimming removed 5 bases from V and 1 base from J, with 15 bases in between. CDR3 length equals 16 residues. Germline V gene lookup returns CDR1 SGHNT and CDR2 YENEEA. The CDR3 is CASSLRPDRSYNEQFF. CDR3 coding DNA: TGTGCCAGCAGCCTGCGGCCGGACAGATCCTACAATGAGCAGTTCTTC.

The chain is built from TRBV19 and TRBJ2-7; 8 positions match TRBD2. The J segment lost 1 base and the V segment lost 4 bases, leaving 6 bases of the junction unmatched. Germline-derived CDR1 and CDR2 are LNHDA and SQIVND (reference sequence). The CDR3 length is 15 residues. CDR3: CASSKLAVASYEQYF. The CDR3 DNA is TGTGCCAGTAGTAAACTAGCGGTAGCGTCCTACGAGCAGTACTTC.

This chain links TRBV6-2 or TRBV6-3 with TRBJ2-1; TRBD2 matches at 14 bases. After removal of 2 bases from V and 10 bases from J, the junction contained 13 bases not matched to a gene. The germline gives CDR1 MNHEY, CDR2 SVGEGT. The CDR3 covers 18 residues. CDR3 loop: CASSYPTPGTSGGGEQFF. CDR3 sequence (DNA): TGTGCCAGCAGTTACCCAACGCCCGGGACTAGCGGGGGAGGAGAGCAGTTCTTC.

Only a few counts were recorded for this clone. The V call is TRBV11-2, the J call TRBJ2-7; 8 bases match TRBD2. Germline V gene data show CDR1 as SGHAT and CDR2 as FQNNGV. The V segment lost 4 bases and the J segment 6 bases; nucleotides outside the gene matches: 11. The CDR3 spans 15 residues. The CDR3 loop reads CASSSTTSAWIEQYF. CDR3 coding DNA: TGTGCCAGCAGCTCCACGACTAGCGCGTGGATCGAGCAGTACTTC.

The chain has TRBV27 and TRBJ2-7; tentative D call: TRBD2 (6 bases). The CDR3 consists of 16 residues. V shed 7 bases and J shed 2 bases, with 21 bases lying between them. Per the germline V gene, CDR1 is MNHEY and CDR2 is SMNVEV (reference sequence). The CDR3 region has the DNA TGTGCCAGCACCGGCCGAGTATACGGGGGTACCTACGAGCAGTACTTC. Translation gives CASTGRVYGGTYEQYF.

The chain combines TRBV11-1 with TRBJ1-1; 10 bases map to TRBD1. Germline V CDR1 and CDR2: SGHAT, FQDESV (reference sequence). This CDR3 contains 13 residues. Germline trimming cut 6 bases from V and 5 bases from J; bases unmatched to any gene: 3. The CDR3 here is CASSGQGETEAFF. The CDR3 region has the DNA TGTGCCAGCAGTGGACAGGGGGAGACTGAAGCTTTCTTT.

V and J are TRBV6-5 and TRBJ2-7; 8 nucleotides line up with TRBD2. With 10 bases clipped from V and 2 bases from J, the junction kept 13 bases outside the gene matches. Germline V lookup: CDR1 MNHEY, CDR2 SVGAGI. The CDR3 totals 15 residues. CDR3 sequence reads: CATSEGTSGPYEQYF. CDR3 coding DNA: TGTGCCACCTCGGAAGGAACTAGCGGCCCCTACGAGCAGTACTTC.

The chain is built from TRBV6-6 and TRBJ1-1; 7 bases map to TRBD1. The germline gives CDR1 MNHNY, CDR2 SVGAGI (reference sequence). The CDR3 contains 14 residues. Germline trimming cut 5 bases from V and 7 bases from J; bases unmatched to any gene: 10. The CDR3 here is CASSAPGTELEAFF. The CDR3 region has the DNA TGTGCCAGCAGTGCCCCGGGGACAGAACTTGAAGCTTTCTTT.

The V gene is TRBV18, the J gene TRBJ2-6, with D possibly TRBD1 on 5 matching bases. CDR3 size: 15 residues. Germline values: CDR1 KGHSH, CDR2 LQKENI. V lost 6 bases, J lost 4 bases, and 13 bases lay in between. CDR3 sequence: CASSAQAPGANVLTF. The CDR3 coding sequence is TGTGCCAGCTCCGCACAGGCTCCCGGGGCCAACGTCCTGACTTTC.

The J gene is TRBJ1-6, the V gene TRBV27, with TRBD1 identical over 7 bases. CDR3 size: 15 residues. Germline assignment: CDR1 MNHEY and CDR2 SMNVEV (reference sequence). The J segment lost 10 bases and the V segment lost 3 bases, leaving 9 bases of the junction unmatched. This chain's CDR3 is CASSFGTVAFSPLHF. DNA for the CDR3: TGTGCCAGCAGTTTTGGGACAGTTGCCTTCTCACCCCTCCACTTT.

V usage is TRBV24-1 and J usage is TRBJ2-1; TRBD2 agrees at 9 bases. This CDR3 spans 15 amino acids. Germline-derived CDR1 and CDR2 are KGHDR and SFDVKD. The junction had 6 bases not matched to a gene; V was cut back by 6 bases and J by 4 bases. The CDR3, as DNA: TGTGCCACCAGTTCCTCTAGCGGGGTATACAATGAGCAGTTCTTC. It codes for CATSSSSGVYNEQFF.

The chain is built from TRBV19 and TRBJ2-7; D gene ambiguous. Germline V lookup: CDR1 LNHDA, CDR2 SQIVND (reference sequence). Trimming pared 4 bases from V and 3 bases from J, leaving 7 bases between. The CDR3 contains 12 residues. CDR3 sequence (DNA): TGTGCCAGTAGTAGAGATAGCTACGAGCAGTACTTC. It yields the protein CASSRDSYEQYF.

This clone was observed a single time. The chain combines TRBV6-2 or TRBV6-3 with TRBJ2-5; TRBD2 agrees at 7 bases. V dropped 5 bases and J dropped 2; count of bases not matched to a gene: 5. The CDR3 length is 14 residues. The V gene's germline CDR1 is MNHEY and CDR2 SVGEGT. CDR3 bases: TGTGCCAGCAGTACCCCTAGCGGTCAAGAGACCCAGTACTTC. Residues: CASSTPSGQETQYF.